The 32 T cell receptor beta chains in this list originate from one sample, sequenced in a study of CD8 T cells in ankylosing spondylitis (dated by TCRdb to the late 2010s). Library generation was performed with 5' RACE. Instrument used: Illumina HiSeq 2500. The public sequencing data were trimmed at Q25 with fastp and processed into clonotypes with MiXCR by TCRdb, which kept only in-frame beta chains. One record per CDR3 amino acid sequence lists the most common genes and DNA. This sample comprises 300,000 to 400,000 distinct CDR3 sequences, around 20% of them detected only once. The biggest ten clones account for about 12% of the sample. The sequenced material came from blood, either unsorted or a sorted T cell fraction (not recorded which). These receptors were obtained from a male donor with ankylosing spondylitis or in good health (not recorded which).

The genes are TRBV28 and TRBJ2-7; no clear D. Germline CDR1 and CDR2: MDHEN and SYDVKM. This CDR3 is 14 amino acids long. The V end was cut by 5 bases, the J end by 0 bases, with 11 bases between. The chain's CDR3 is CASSPDSYSYEQYF. The DNA of the CDR3 is TGTGCCAGCAGTCCCGACTCTTACTCCTACGAGCAGTACTTC.

The genes are TRBV12-3 or TRBV12-4 and TRBJ2-1, with a tentative D call TRBD2 (7 bases). With 3 bases removed from V and 10 bases from J, the gap between germline ends came to 19 bases. This CDR3 region has 15 residues. CDR3 nucleotides: TGTGCCAGCAGTTTTCGGGGGGCCAGGGCTGGAGAGCAGTTCTTC. Translating gives CASSFRGARAGEQFF.

The V gene is TRBV25-1, the J gene TRBJ2-7; D may be TRBD1 (5 bases). This CDR3 spans 13 amino acids. V lost 9 bases and J 5 bases, leaving 17 bases between the germline ends. CDR1 and CDR2 from the germline V gene are MGHDK and SYGVNS. CDR3 amino acids: CASPGPSENEQYF. DNA of the CDR3: TGTGCCAGTCCAGGGCCGTCTGAGAACGAGCAGTACTTC.

This clonotype was seen a few times. Here the CDR3 reads CASSYSRSSYEQYF. CDR3 in DNA: TGTGCCAGCAGTTATTCCCGGAGCTCCTACGAGCAGTACTTC. The V call is TRBV12-3 or TRBV12-4, the J call TRBJ2-7, with D uncertain. The CDR3 loop spans 14 amino acids. With 4 bases removed from V and 0 bases from J, the gap between germline ends came to 10 bases.

The CDR3 is CASSPLGGLHTQYF. CDR3 bases: TGTGCCAGCAGCCCTCTGGGGGGCCTTCATACGCAGTATTTT. This chain uses TRBV9 with TRBJ2-3; D may be TRBD1 or TRBD2 (6 bases each). Per germline, CDR1 SGDLS and CDR2 YYNGEE. The CDR3 is 14 residues long. Between the trimmed V and J ends, which lost 4 bases and 7 bases, there was a span of 16 bases.

The chain uses TRBV6-1 and TRBJ2-5, with 7 bases aligning to TRBD1. The germline V gene encodes CDR1 MNHNS and CDR2 SASEGT. V shed 3 bases and J 2 bases; nucleotides not matched to a gene: 3. This CDR3 spans 14 amino acids. The CDR3 region has the DNA TGTGCCAGCAGTGATGAACAGGGGCAAGAGACCCAGTACTTC. Translating it yields CASSDEQGQETQYF.

This clonotype was counted many times. V gene TRBV29-1 combines with J gene TRBJ2-3, with TRBD2 identical over 7 bases. Losses at the gene ends were 5 bases for V and 6 bases for J; bases not matched to a gene: 8. Germline V gene sequence: CDR1 SQVTM, CDR2 ANQGSEA. The CDR3 has 13 residues. The CDR3 sequence is CSVLASGADTQYF. In DNA form, the CDR3 reads TGCAGCGTTTTGGCTAGCGGTGCGGATACGCAGTATTTT.

This clonotype has more than one count but fewer than ten. The gene calls are TRBV7-8 and TRBJ2-3, with D perhaps given as TRBD1 or TRBD2 (5 bases each). This CDR3 has 14 amino acids. Trimming stripped 4 bases from V and 2 bases from J, with 10 bases between. CDR1 and CDR2 from the germline V gene are SGHVS and FQNEAQ. DNA for the CDR3: TGTGCCAGCAGCTACGGGGACCTCACAGATACGCAGTATTTT. This translates into CASSYGDLTDTQYF. Together with reference TRBV7-8 and TRBJ2-3, the CDR3 gives the full variable domain: GAGVSQSPRYKVAKRGQDVALRCDPISGHVSLFWYQQALGQGPEFLTYFQNEAQLDKSGLPSDRFFAERPEGSVSTLKIQRTQQEDSAVYLCASSYGDLTDTQYFGPGTRLTVL.

This clonotype came up a few times. The gene calls are TRBV5-1 and TRBJ2-1, with a tentative D call TRBD2 (5 bases). Germline values: CDR1 SGHRS, CDR2 YFSETQ. V lost 0 bases to trimming and J lost 9 bases, with 13 bases between them. This CDR3 is 14 amino acids long. The CDR3, as DNA: TGCGCCAGCAGCTTGGGCCAGGAGGTGGGTGAGCAGTTCTTC. Residues: CASSLGQEVGEQFF.

This clonotype was found a few times. V gene TRBV12-3 or TRBV12-4 combines with J gene TRBJ1-5, with D perhaps TRBD1 (5 bases). The CDR3 is 13 amino acids. Trimming left V 4 bases short and J 3 bases short, with 7 bases between. The DNA of the CDR3 is TGTGCCAGCAGTTGGGGCTACAATCAGCCCCAGCATTTT. The encoded protein is CASSWGYNQPQHF.

V usage is TRBV14 and J usage is TRBJ1-2; 8 positions match TRBD1. The CDR3 loop spans 12 amino acids. The V and J ends lost 3 bases and 8 bases, in that order; junction bases with no gene match: 2. Germline V CDR1 and CDR2: SGHDN, FVKESK. In DNA, the CDR3 is TGTGCCAGCAGCCAGACAGGGGAAGGCTACACCTTC. Translation: CASSQTGEGYTF.

The chain joins TRBV15 to TRBJ2-7; 9 bases fit TRBD1. Per germline, CDR1 LNHNV and CDR2 YYDKDF (reference sequence). The V segment lost 3 bases and the J segment 5 bases; nucleotides outside the gene matches: 8. The CDR3 has 15 amino acids. This CDR3 reads CATSSERTGADEQYF. CDR3 coding DNA: TGTGCCACCAGCAGCGAAAGGACAGGGGCTGACGAGCAGTACTTC.

CDR3 amino acids: CSVARITGELFF. The CDR3 DNA reads as TGCAGCGTCGCGAGAATCACCGGGGAGCTGTTTTTT. This rearrangement joins TRBV29-1 to TRBJ2-2; D not certain. Trimming pared 6 bases from V and 4 bases from J, leaving 9 bases between. Germline CDR1 reads SQVTM; CDR2 reads ANQGSEA. CDR3 size: 12 residues.

A few counts support this clonotype. V usage is TRBV4-2 and J usage is TRBJ2-7; 11 bases line up with TRBD2. The CDR3 runs 15 residues. Germline assignment: CDR1 LGHNA and CDR2 YNFKEQ. Trimming took 0 bases from V and 11 from J; bases not matched to a gene: 9. DNA of the CDR3: TGTGCCAGCAGCCAAGATGACCTAGCGGGGGGAGCGGAGTACTTC. This sequence encodes CASSQDDLAGGAEYF.

A few counts support this clonotype. The chain couples TRBV20-1 to TRBJ2-3, with D possibly matching TRBD2 (5 bases). Trimming cost V 8 bases and J 0 bases, with 15 bases left between them. Germline loops: CDR1 DFQATT, CDR2 SNEGSKA (reference sequence). The CDR3 length is 14 residues. As DNA, the CDR3 is TGCAGTTCCCGGACCAGACTAAGCACAGATACGCAGTATTTT. Its translation is CSSRTRLSTDTQYF.

The sample holds a few counts of this clonotype. This chain connects TRBV7-9 to TRBJ2-5, with TRBD1 as a possible D gene (6 bases). CDR1 and CDR2 from the germline V gene are SEHNR and FQNEAQ (reference sequence). The CDR3 extends over 14 amino acids. V shed 7 bases and J shed 1 base, with 13 bases lying between them. In DNA, the CDR3 is TGTGCCAGCACGTGGACAGAGTCCCAAGAGACCCAGTACTTC. Amino acids: CASTWTESQETQYF.

This clonotype has a handful of counts. V and J are TRBV5-1 and TRBJ2-5, with a possible D match to TRBD2 (5 bases). The CDR3 loop spans 14 amino acids. Trimming took off 2 bases at V and 0 bases at J, with 8 bases between the two ends. The V gene's germline CDR1 is SGHRS and CDR2 YFSETQ. The CDR3 nucleotides are TGCGCCAGCAGCTTCGGACTGGACCAAGAGACCCAGTACTTC. Translated: CASSFGLDQETQYF.

This clonotype appeared a few times. J is TRBJ2-2 and V is TRBV6-5, with D possibly being TRBD1 (5 bases). In germline, CDR1 is MNHEY, CDR2 SVGAGI. The length of the CDR3 is 16 residues. V lost 1 base to trimming and J lost 1 base, with 10 bases between them. The CDR3 loop is CASSYFREGNTGELFF. The CDR3 nucleotides read TGTGCCAGCAGTTACTTCAGGGAAGGGAACACCGGGGAGCTGTTTTTT.

The chain recombines TRBV27 with TRBJ2-1, with D possibly matching TRBD2 (5 bases). Germline V lookup: CDR1 MNHEY, CDR2 SMNVEV (reference sequence). The CDR3 covers 14 residues. Trimming removed 4 bases from V and 5 bases from J, with 12 bases in between. CDR3 region: CASSWTLEDNEQFF. DNA for the CDR3: TGTGCCAGCAGTTGGACTCTAGAGGACAATGAGCAGTTCTTC.

In its sample, this clonotype was seen a few times. The chain is built from TRBV4-1 and TRBJ2-1, with D maybe TRBD2 (5 bases). V lost 0 bases and J 7 bases, leaving 7 bases between the germline ends. The CDR3 totals 13 residues. Germline loops: CDR1 MGHRA, CDR2 YSYEKL. CDR3 nucleotide sequence: TGCGCCAGCAGCCAAGATCCGGGGAATGAGCAGTTCTTC. Translating gives CASSQDPGNEQFF.

This chain uses TRBV6-1 with TRBJ2-7; D remains unclear. The germline V and J ends were trimmed by 5 bases and 7 bases, with 24 bases remaining between them. CDR1 is MNHNS and CDR2 is SASEGT in the germline V gene. CDR3 size: 16 residues. Here the CDR3 DNA reads TGTGCCAGCAGTCCCCGCCGCGACCCCAGTGCTCATGAGCAGTACTTC. It is translated as CASSPRRDPSAHEQYF.

The chain employs TRBV12-3 or TRBV12-4 and TRBJ2-4; D is unresolved. The ends were cut back, 3 bases at V and 8 bases at J, with 23 bases in the middle. The CDR3 covers 17 residues. This chain's CDR3 is CASSFSPGPKKPHIQYF. The CDR3 bases are TGTGCCAGCAGTTTCTCCCCGGGCCCGAAAAAACCCCACATTCAGTACTTC.

The chain couples TRBV27 to TRBJ2-5, with D possibly being TRBD1 (7 bases). There are 17 residues in the CDR3. Trimming cost V 5 bases and J 5 bases, with 24 bases left between them. Germline V gene lookup returns CDR1 MNHEY and CDR2 SMNVEV (reference sequence). CDR3 loop: CASSTSGGGAMYETQYF. The CDR3 DNA is TGTGCCAGCAGTACCTCCGGAGGGGGCGCGATGTATGAGACCCAGTACTTC.

The DNA for the CDR3 is TGTGCCAGCAGCGTAGCTTCGGCGGGGGGGGAGCAGTATTTT. Its protein is CASSVASAGGEQYF. The chain has TRBV9 and TRBJ2-3; 9 bases fit TRBD2. The CDR3 is 14 residues long. Trimming removed 0 bases from V and 11 bases from J; junction bases left unmatched: 7. Germline V CDR1 and CDR2: SGDLS, YYNGEE.

This clonotype was counted a few times. The chain joins TRBV28 to TRBJ2-3; 7 positions agree with TRBD2. Per the germline V gene, CDR1 is MDHEN and CDR2 is SYDVKM. V lost 5 bases, J lost 0 bases, and 8 bases stayed unmatched. This CDR3 has 16 residues. The CDR3 reads CASSAGRGYSTDTQYF. The CDR3 DNA follows: TGTGCCAGCAGTGCCGGGCGGGGGTACAGCACAGATACGCAGTATTTT.

V is TRBV7-8 and J is TRBJ2-1; a weak D match, TRBD2 (6 bases). Germline CDR1 and CDR2: SGHVS and FQNEAQ. The CDR3 totals 15 residues. V was trimmed by 3 bases and J by 10 bases, leaving 19 bases between them. The CDR3 region is CASSFDAASGDEQFF. The DNA for the CDR3 is TGTGCCAGCAGCTTTGATGCAGCCTCGGGGGACGAGCAGTTCTTC. The whole variable domain, remainder taken from reference TRBV7-8 and TRBJ2-1, is GAGVSQSPRYKVAKRGQDVALRCDPISGHVSLFWYQQALGQGPEFLTYFQNEAQLDKSGLPSDRFFAERPEGSVSTLKIQRTQQEDSAVYLCASSFDAASGDEQFFGPGTRLTVL.

J is TRBJ2-5 and V is TRBV7-2; TRBD2 matches 10 bases. Germline trimming cut 4 bases from V and 2 bases from J; bases unmatched to any gene: 7. The CDR3 is 16 amino acids. Germline V lookup: CDR1 SGHTA, CDR2 FQGNSA. Here the CDR3 reads CASSSLAGGSQETQYF. In nucleotides, the CDR3 is TGTGCCAGCAGCTCATTAGCGGGGGGCTCTCAAGAGACCCAGTACTTC.

The chain has TRBV27 and TRBJ2-1; 9 bases fit TRBD1. Germline V gene sequence: CDR1 MNHEY, CDR2 SMNVEV (reference sequence). With 7 bases clipped from V and 8 bases from J, the junction kept 9 bases outside the gene matches. The CDR3 is 14 residues long. The CDR3 DNA sequence: TGTGCCAGCACCACCCGGGACAGGGTGTATGAGCAGTTCTTC. Its protein product is CASTTRDRVYEQFF.

In its sample, this clonotype was seen a few times. The chain joins TRBV12-3 or TRBV12-4 to TRBJ2-1, with D perhaps TRBD1 (5 bases). The CDR3 is 15 residues long. V was clipped by 2 bases and J by 2 bases, with 10 bases between them. The CDR3 DNA sequence: TGTGCCAGCAGTTTACGGCAGGGCGCCTACAATGAGCAGTTCTTC. This gives the protein CASSLRQGAYNEQFF.

CDR3 nucleotide sequence: TGCAGCGTTGAAGATGAAGTCCTAGGATCCTACGAGCAGTACTTC. Residues: CSVEDEVLGSYEQYF. The rearrangement links TRBV29-1 to TRBJ2-7; D gene unclear. V lost 0 bases, J lost 1 base, and 13 bases lay in between. This CDR3 is built from 15 residues. Germline V lookup: CDR1 SQVTM, CDR2 ANQGSEA.

CDR3 in DNA: TGCAGCGTTGGAGATTACAGGGGGCGCGAGCAGTACTTC. Protein sequence: CSVGDYRGREQYF. This chain connects TRBV29-1 to TRBJ2-7, with 9 positions matching TRBD1. The CDR3 runs to 13 residues. CDR1 is SQVTM, CDR2 ANQGSEA, per germline. Unmatched junction bases numbered 7, after V lost 4 bases and J lost 6 bases.

Many counts were recorded for this clonotype. This rearrangement joins TRBV12-3 or TRBV12-4 to TRBJ1-5; TRBD1 is a possible D gene (5 bases). This CDR3 is 15 amino acids long. The germline V and J ends were trimmed by 3 bases and 2 bases, with 11 bases remaining between them. DNA of the CDR3: TGTGCCAGCAGTTTCCAGGGTGAGGGCAATCAGCCCCAGCATTTT. It yields the protein CASSFQGEGNQPQHF.